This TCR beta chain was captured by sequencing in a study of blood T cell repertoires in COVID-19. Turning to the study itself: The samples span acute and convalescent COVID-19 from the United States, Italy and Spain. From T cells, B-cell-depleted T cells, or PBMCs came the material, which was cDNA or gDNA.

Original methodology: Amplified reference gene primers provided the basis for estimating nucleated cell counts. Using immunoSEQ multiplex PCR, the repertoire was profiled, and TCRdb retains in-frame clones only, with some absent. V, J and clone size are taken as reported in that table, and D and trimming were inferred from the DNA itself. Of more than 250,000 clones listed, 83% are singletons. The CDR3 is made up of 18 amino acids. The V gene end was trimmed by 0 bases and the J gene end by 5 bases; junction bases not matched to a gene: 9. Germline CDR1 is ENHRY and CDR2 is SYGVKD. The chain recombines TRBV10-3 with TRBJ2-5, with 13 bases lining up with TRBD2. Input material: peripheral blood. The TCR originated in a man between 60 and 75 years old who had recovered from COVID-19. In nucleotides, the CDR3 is TGTGCCATCAGTGAGTCGCCCCATACTAGCGGGGGGGTTGAGACCCAGTACTTC. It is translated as CAISESPHTSGGVETQYF.